A single sample gave rise to the 32 T cell receptor beta chains below, sequenced in a study of post-analysis software for immune sequencing data. These TCRs are of unknown antigen specificity. The study's findings and limits: Four or five TRBV segments, TRBV5-6, TRBV5-1 and TRBV20-1 among them, were found more frequent in patients than controls.

The TCR beta cDNA libraries carried unique molecular identifiers. TCRdb itself ran the PCR reads through MiXCR, one entry per CDR3 protein. The sample holds 550,000 to 700,000 distinct CDR3 sequences, about 40% seen once. The material sequenced was blood. These receptors were obtained from a girl aged 10-17 years with multiple sclerosis.

The chain combines TRBV28 with TRBJ1-2, with 7 bases aligning to TRBD1. CDR1 is MDHEN, CDR2 SYDVKM, per germline. Losses at the gene ends were 6 bases for V and 8 bases for J; bases not matched to a gene: 6. This CDR3 contains 12 residues. The CDR3 DNA sequence: TGTGCCAGCAGCCCAGGGGGTTGGGGCTACACCTTC. It yields the protein CASSPGGWGYTF.

This clonotype was counted a few times. The chain links TRBV5-1 to TRBJ2-5, with a tentative D call TRBD1 (6 bases). From germline, CDR1 is SGHRS and CDR2 YFSETQ. The V end lost 5 bases, the J end lost 11 bases, and 22 bases lay between the germline ends. The CDR3 consists of 14 residues. DNA of the CDR3: TGCGCCAGCAGTCACGGGGTATCAGGGGATGAGCAGTACTTC. This translates into CASSHGVSGDEQYF.

The chain recombines TRBV6-1 with TRBJ1-1, with D uncertain. CDR3 length equals 17 residues. V was pared by 6 bases and J by 2 bases, with 22 bases between. In germline, CDR1 is MNHNS, CDR2 SASEGT. The CDR3 nucleotides read TGTGCCAGCAGCGCCGTCGGGAACAGACTGAGAAACACTGAAGCTTTCTTT. As protein: CASSAVGNRLRNTEAFF.

The CDR3 reads CASSSGTVGGEYF. In DNA, the CDR3 is TGTGCCAGCAGCTCCGGGACAGTCGGGGGGGAGTACTTC. The gene calls are TRBV5-6 and TRBJ2-5, with D tentatively TRBD2 (8 bases). Germline V gene data show CDR1 as SGHDT and CDR2 as YYEEEE. The ends were cut back, 3 bases at V and 12 bases at J, with 18 bases in the middle. The CDR3 covers 13 residues.

Only a few counts were recorded for this clonotype. The junction shows a germline mismatch at one end, possibly a read error. J is TRBJ2-5 and V is TRBV12-3 or TRBV12-4, with 8 bases lining up with TRBD2. The CDR3 runs 15 residues. CDR3 residues: CTSSLWDYAAGEQYF. CDR3 in DNA: TGTACCAGCAGTTTGTGGGACTACGCAGCGGGGGAGCAGTACTTC.

This chain uses TRBV18 with TRBJ2-3, with D unclear. V was shortened by 0 bases and J by 0 bases, with 4 bases between the two germline ends. This CDR3 spans 14 amino acids. Germline V gives CDR1 KGHSH, CDR2 LQKENI. CDR3 amino acids: CASSPPASTDTQYF. Here the CDR3 DNA reads TGTGCCAGCTCACCACCAGCTAGCACAGATACGCAGTATTTT.

Comments on this clonotype: A much larger clone lies a single base off, so this may be a read error. For the CDR3, the DNA is TGCAGCGGCCACCCTTCGACTAGCCTTGGGGAGACCCAGTTCTTC. It yields the protein CSGHPSTSLGETQFF. The chain joins TRBV29-1 to TRBJ2-1; 7 nucleotides match TRBD2. CDR3 size: 15 residues. V shed 7 bases, J shed 13 bases, and the junction held 22 bases outside the gene matches. Germline values: CDR1 SQVTM, CDR2 ANQGSEA.

On this clonotype itself: The missing conserved phenylalanine or tryptophan at the end of this CDR3 makes a read error likely. This chain joins TRBV12-3 or TRBV12-4 and TRBJ1-1, with 7 bases matching TRBD1. After removal of 5 bases from V and 3 bases from J, the junction contained 15 bases not matched to a gene. The CDR3 is 17 amino acids. CDR3 region: CASSLVGYRGIYTEAFC. CDR3 DNA: TGTGCCAGCAGTCTGGTCGGGTACAGGGGAATTTACACTGAAGCTTTCTGT.

The chain joins TRBV7-2 to TRBJ2-5, with unresolved D. Looked up from germline, CDR1 is SGHTA and CDR2 is FQGNSA. The CDR3 is 13 amino acids. Trimming shortened V by 5 bases and J by 0 bases, and 7 bases separated the two germline ends. The CDR3, as DNA: TGTGCCAGCAGCGACCCCAACCAAGAGACCCAGTACTTC. Its protein product is CASSDPNQETQYF.

The genes are TRBV10-3 and TRBJ1-1; 11 nucleotides align to TRBD1. The CDR3 covers 19 residues. Germline CDR1 reads ENHRY; CDR2 reads SYGVKD. V shed 2 bases, J shed 0 bases, and the junction held 11 bases outside the gene matches. The CDR3 here is CAISERTGGRGGMNTEAFF. CDR3 coding DNA: TGTGCCATCAGTGAGAGGACAGGGGGCCGCGGGGGAATGAACACTGAAGCTTTCTTT.

The chain links TRBV6-1 to TRBJ1-2; D call uncertain. Germline CDR1 reads MNHNS; CDR2 reads SASEGT. Trimming removed 2 bases from V and 3 bases from J, with 7 bases in between. CDR3 size: 13 residues. CDR3 DNA sequence: TGTGCCAGCAGTGAAAGTGCAGACTATGGCTACACCTTC. This translates into CASSESADYGYTF.

This sequence joins TRBV6-5 and TRBJ1-5; a possible D gene is TRBD1 (5 bases). The ends were cut back, 5 bases at V and 5 bases at J, with 10 bases in the middle. The CDR3 runs 13 residues. The germline V gene encodes CDR1 MNHEY and CDR2 SVGAGI. The CDR3 DNA is TGTGCCAGCAGTAAGGGGCCCTATCAGCCCCAGCATTTT. The encoded protein is CASSKGPYQPQHF.

This clonotype was observed a handful of times. The chain uses TRBV12-3 or TRBV12-4 and TRBJ2-4; D not certain. CDR3 length equals 14 residues. The germline V and J ends were trimmed by 4 bases and 0 bases, with 7 bases remaining between them. The CDR3 loop is CASSYVIAKNIQYF. Written as DNA, the CDR3 is TGTGCCAGCAGTTATGTAATAGCCAAAAACATTCAGTACTTC.

The CDR3: CSASSTGYSNQPQHF. In nucleotides, the CDR3 is TGCAGTGCTAGTTCAACAGGTTATAGCAATCAGCCCCAGCATTTT. V and J are TRBV20-1 and TRBJ1-5; D might be TRBD1 (5 bases). Trimming took 3 bases from V and 0 from J, leaving 12 bases between them. The CDR3 is 15 amino acids. From germline, CDR1 is DFQATT and CDR2 SNEGSKA (reference sequence).

The chain carries TRBV6-6 and TRBJ2-5; 8 bases match TRBD1. The CDR3 contains 14 residues. Trimming at V came to 2 bases and at J to 7 bases, leaving 6 bases not matched to a gene. Germline V gene sequence: CDR1 MNHNY, CDR2 SVGAGI (reference sequence). CDR3 bases: TGTGCCAGCAGTTACCTCGGACAGGGAGGGACCCAGTACTTC. Protein sequence: CASSYLGQGGTQYF.

The V and J genes are TRBV12-3 or TRBV12-4 and TRBJ1-1, with D possibly matching TRBD1 (5 bases). Trimming pared 3 bases from V and 4 bases from J, leaving 15 bases between. The CDR3 runs to 15 residues. CDR3 residues: CASSLAGGVATEAFF. CDR3 nucleotides: TGTGCCAGCAGTTTGGCTGGGGGGGTAGCCACTGAAGCTTTCTTT.

In this sample, this clonotype turned up once. The chain links TRBV5-1 to TRBJ2-3; D unclear. The V gene lost 2 bases and the J gene lost 4 bases, with 5 bases spanning the gap. The CDR3 length is 12 residues. Germline assignment: CDR1 SGHRS and CDR2 YFSETQ. DNA of the CDR3: TGCGCCAGCAGCTTTATGGCAGATACGCAGTATTTT. Protein: CASSFMADTQYF.

This clonotype has a single count. This sequence may be a read error, since a much larger clone differs from it by one base. The chain is built from TRBV20-1 and TRBJ2-5, with a possible D match to TRBD1 (6 bases). The CDR3 has 13 amino acids. The germline CDR1 and CDR2 sequences are DFQATT and SNEGSKA (reference sequence). CDR3 sequence reads: CSAPGQRQEIQYF. Here the CDR3 DNA reads TGCAGTGCTCCCGGACAGCGGCAAGAGATCCAGTACTTC.

This clonotype was counted only a few times. The rearrangement links TRBV12-3 or TRBV12-4 to TRBJ1-2; 9 nucleotides match TRBD1. V lost 7 bases and J lost 4; bases outside the gene matches: 4. This CDR3 contains 13 residues. CDR3 DNA: TGTGCCAGCACCCCGGACAGGGGCTATGGCTACACCTTC. It specifies CASTPDRGYGYTF.

J is TRBJ1-1 and V is TRBV20-1, with D perhaps TRBD1 (6 bases). The CDR3 is made up of 14 amino acids. Germline-derived CDR1 and CDR2 are DFQATT and SNEGSKA (reference sequence). V lost 2 bases and J lost 2, with 12 bases in between. CDR3 protein: CSARYRASNTEAFF. The CDR3 DNA reads TGCAGTGCTAGATACAGGGCCTCAAACACTGAAGCTTTCTTT.

The V gene is TRBV7-2, the J gene TRBJ2-1; tentatively, D is TRBD2 (5 bases). Deletions cut 3 bases from V and 10 bases from J, with 13 bases between. Germline assignment: CDR1 SGHTA and CDR2 FQGNSA. CDR3 size: 13 residues. The CDR3, as DNA: TGTGCCAGCAGCTTGGGTCTAGCATACGAGCAGTTCTTC. Residues: CASSLGLAYEQFF.

The genes are TRBV7-8 and TRBJ1-1; tentatively, D is TRBD1 (6 bases). The CDR3 sequence is 12 residues long. V was cut by 4 bases and J by 10 bases, with 13 bases left in between. The V gene's germline CDR1 is SGHVS and CDR2 FQNEAQ. CDR3: CASSSGAGGAFF. For the CDR3, the DNA is TGTGCCAGCAGCTCGGGGGCCGGGGGAGCTTTCTTT.

CDR3 sequence reads: CSAREGVGTEAFF. The CDR3, as DNA: TGCAGTGCTAGAGAAGGAGTCGGCACTGAAGCTTTCTTT. The chain is built from TRBV20-1 and TRBJ1-1; no firm D call. V gave up 0 bases and J gave up 4 bases, with 9 bases separating them. The CDR3 consists of 13 residues. The germline V gene has CDR1 DFQATT and CDR2 SNEGSKA (reference sequence).

This clonotype was observed a few times. V and J are TRBV12-3 or TRBV12-4 and TRBJ2-5; the D gene could be TRBD1 or TRBD2 (5 bases each). The germline V and J ends were trimmed by 5 bases and 5 bases, with 15 bases remaining between them. There are 14 residues in the CDR3. The CDR3 region has the DNA TGTGCCAGCAGTATCGGGGCAGGGCGGGAGACCCAGTACTTC. It encodes CASSIGAGRETQYF.

The rearrangement uses TRBV6-5 and TRBJ2-2, with D uncertain. Looked up from germline, CDR1 is MNHEY and CDR2 is SVGAGI. The CDR3 runs 12 residues. V was trimmed by 6 bases and J by 5 bases, leaving 7 bases between them. The DNA for the CDR3 is TGTGCCAGCAGACACGGTACCGGGGAGCTGTTTTTT. Translating gives CASRHGTGELFF.

The V and J genes are TRBV7-9 and TRBJ1-2; a weak D match, TRBD1 (6 bases). V was cut by 2 bases and J by 6 bases, with 13 bases left in between. The CDR3 runs 14 residues. Germline V gene lookup returns CDR1 SEHNR and CDR2 FQNEAQ (reference sequence). CDR3 in DNA: TGTGCCAGCAGCTTACCAAAGGGGGTAGATGGCTACACCTTC. This sequence encodes CASSLPKGVDGYTF.

This rearrangement joins TRBV2 to TRBJ2-6; D unclear. From germline, CDR1 is SNHLY and CDR2 FYNNEI. The CDR3 sequence is 14 residues long. Trimming took off 6 bases at V and 0 bases at J, with 6 bases between the two ends. CDR3 nucleotides: TGTGCCAGCAGAGAGAACTCTGGGGCCAACGTCCTGACTTTC. It is translated as CASRENSGANVLTF.

The chain combines TRBV12-3 or TRBV12-4 with TRBJ2-7; 8 bases agree with TRBD2. J gave up 6 bases and V 0 bases, and 7 bases lay outside the gene matches. The CDR3 spans 15 residues. The CDR3 region is CASSLASGSTREQYF. For the CDR3, the DNA is TGTGCCAGCAGTTTAGCAAGCGGGAGTACCCGCGAGCAGTACTTC.

This clonotype was counted once. The junction differs from germline at one of its ends, possibly a read error. CDR3 sequence: CASSLDRPGRHGYTF. The CDR3 nucleotides read TGCGCCAGCAGCCTAGACAGACCGGGCAGACATGGCTACACCTTC. V gene TRBV5-6 combines with J gene TRBJ1-2; a possible D gene is TRBD1 (5 bases). CDR3 length: 15 amino acids. CDR1 is SGHDT, CDR2 YYEEEE, per germline.

This CDR3 is CASSVALWGGGTDTQYF. The CDR3 DNA sequence: TGTGCCAGCAGCGTAGCTCTCTGGGGCGGGGGCACAGATACGCAGTATTTT. The chain joins TRBV9 to TRBJ2-3; possibly TRBD2 for D (6 bases). The V gene's germline CDR1 is SGDLS and CDR2 YYNGEE. The V end was cut by 0 bases, the J end by 1 base, with 15 bases between. The CDR3 is 17 amino acids.

This CDR3 reads CASSLALLWTGRDNEQFF. CDR3 sequence (DNA): TGTGCCAGCAGCTTAGCGCTGCTGTGGACAGGGAGGGACAATGAGCAGTTCTTC. This chain links TRBV7-9 with TRBJ2-1, with D tentatively TRBD1 (8 bases). This CDR3 spans 18 amino acids. Per germline, CDR1 SEHNR and CDR2 FQNEAQ (reference sequence). The V end was cut by 0 bases, the J end by 5 bases, with 20 bases between.

In this sample, this clonotype turned up a few times. In DNA form, the CDR3 reads TGTGCCAGCAGCCCAGGCGGGGGAATGAACACTGAAGCTTTCTTT. Protein: CASSPGGGMNTEAFF. The chain couples TRBV7-3 to TRBJ1-1; maybe TRBD1 (5 bases). V lost 5 bases and J lost 0, with 13 bases in between. Germline CDR1 and CDR2: SGHTA and FQGTGA. This CDR3 contains 15 residues.